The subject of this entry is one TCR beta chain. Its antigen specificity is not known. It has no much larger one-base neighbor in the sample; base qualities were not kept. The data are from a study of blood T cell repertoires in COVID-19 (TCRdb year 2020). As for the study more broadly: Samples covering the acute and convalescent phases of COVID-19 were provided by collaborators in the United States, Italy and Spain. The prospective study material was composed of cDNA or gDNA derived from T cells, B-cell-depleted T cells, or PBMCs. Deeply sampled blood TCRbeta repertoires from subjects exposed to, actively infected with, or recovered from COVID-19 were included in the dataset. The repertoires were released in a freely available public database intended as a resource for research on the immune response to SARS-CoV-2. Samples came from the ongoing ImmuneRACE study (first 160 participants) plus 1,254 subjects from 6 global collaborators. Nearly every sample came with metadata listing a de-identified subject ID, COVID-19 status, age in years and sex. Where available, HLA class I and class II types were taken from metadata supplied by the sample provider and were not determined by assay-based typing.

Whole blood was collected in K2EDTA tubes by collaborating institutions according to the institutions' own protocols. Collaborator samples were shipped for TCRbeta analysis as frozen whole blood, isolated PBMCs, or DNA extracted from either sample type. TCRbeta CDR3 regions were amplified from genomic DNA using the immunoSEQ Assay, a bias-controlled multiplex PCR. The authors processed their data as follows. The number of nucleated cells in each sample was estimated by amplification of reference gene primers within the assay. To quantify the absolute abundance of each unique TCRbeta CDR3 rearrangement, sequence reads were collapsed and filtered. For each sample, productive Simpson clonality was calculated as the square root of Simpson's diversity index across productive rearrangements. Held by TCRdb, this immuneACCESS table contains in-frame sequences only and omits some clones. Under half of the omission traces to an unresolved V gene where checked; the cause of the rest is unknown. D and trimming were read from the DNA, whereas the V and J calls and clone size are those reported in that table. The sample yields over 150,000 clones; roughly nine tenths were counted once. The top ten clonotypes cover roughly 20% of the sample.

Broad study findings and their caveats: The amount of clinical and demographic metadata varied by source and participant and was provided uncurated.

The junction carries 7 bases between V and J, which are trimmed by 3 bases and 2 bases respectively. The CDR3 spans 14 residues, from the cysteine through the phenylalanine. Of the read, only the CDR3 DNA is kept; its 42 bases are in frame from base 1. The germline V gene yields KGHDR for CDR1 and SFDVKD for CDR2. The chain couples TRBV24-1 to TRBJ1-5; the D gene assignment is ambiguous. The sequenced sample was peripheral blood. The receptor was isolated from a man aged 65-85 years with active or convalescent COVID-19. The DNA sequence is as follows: TGTGCCACCAGTGATCCTCGGGGCAATCAGCCCCAGCATTTT. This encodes CATSDPRGNQPQHF.